The clone carrying this T cell receptor beta chain was seen once. What it recognizes is unknown. The record originates from a study of blood T cells in healthy people across ages. Findings and limits, study-wide: The long-lived group displayed more naive CD4+ cells, plus higher diversity, than the aged donors did. Across the age range, TCR beta diversity per million T cells fell in a roughly linear way.

A sample-barcoded 5' primer and a J-beta primer mix were used in a second PCR of about 7 to 12 cycles. Using its own MiXCR run on the 5' RACE reads, TCRdb lists one record per CDR3 protein. The data show about 680,000 distinct CDR3 sequences, roughly 49% seen once. The CDR3 loop spans 13 amino acids. CDR1 is MNHNS and CDR2 is SASEGT in the germline V gene. V usage is TRBV6-1 and J usage is TRBJ2-5; 8 bases match TRBD2. Material: blood. The receptor was derived from a woman between 55 and 75 years old in good health. Here the CDR3 DNA reads TGTGCAACCGGGGCTAGCGGGTACAATGAGCAGTACTTC. It encodes CATGASGYNEQYF.